These 28 T cell receptor beta chains were all obtained from the same sample, sequenced in a study of T cells after yellow fever vaccination. TCRdb used MiXCR to reprocess the 5' RACE reads, holding one entry per CDR3 protein. The profile shows around 180,000 distinct CDR3 sequences, about 6% of them singletons. The sample consisted of CD4+ T cells sorted from PBMCs, taken on the day of the first yellow fever vaccination. The receptors shown here come from a young man who received the YFV17D yellow fever vaccine.

This clonotype occurred many times. The chain employs TRBV20-1 and TRBJ2-5, with TRBD2 matching over 12 bases. This CDR3 has 16 residues. The trim removed 0 bases at V and 2 bases at J, leaving 4 bases unmatched. The V gene's germline CDR1 is DFQATT and CDR2 SNEGSKA (reference sequence). CDR3 DNA: TGCAGTGCTAGAGAAGGGCTAGCGGGGGGGCAAGAGACCCAGTACTTC. Its protein is CSAREGLAGGQETQYF.

This clonotype was detected many times. This chain connects TRBV4-1 to TRBJ1-1; D is possibly TRBD1 (5 bases). Trimming removed 2 bases from V and 7 bases from J, with 14 bases in between. CDR3 length: 14 amino acids. The germline CDR1 and CDR2 sequences are MGHRA and YSYEKL. For the CDR3, the DNA is TGCGCCAGCAGCCAACTCTGGGACGGAGGTGAAGCTTTCTTT. Translation gives CASSQLWDGGEAFF.

This clonotype was seen at least ten times. The chain has TRBV6-2 or TRBV6-3 and TRBJ2-7, with D possibly matching TRBD1 (5 bases). CDR1 is MNHEY and CDR2 is SVGEGT in the germline V gene. V was cut by 5 bases and J by 4 bases, with 9 bases left in between. This CDR3 contains 12 residues. CDR3 in amino acids: CASSDPGYEQYV. The DNA for the CDR3 is TGTGCCAGCAGTGATCCAGGGTACGAGCAGTACGTC.

This clonotype has at least ten counts. This chain connects TRBV5-1 to TRBJ2-5, with D possibly being TRBD2 (5 bases). V was shortened by 4 bases and J by 6 bases, with 16 bases between the two germline ends. The CDR3 runs to 14 residues. CDR1 and CDR2 (germline): SGHRS, YFSETQ. CDR3 residues: CASSHGEQRKTQYF. CDR3 bases: TGCGCCAGCAGCCACGGGGAACAGAGAAAGACCCAGTACTTC.

This clonotype has at least ten counts. The chain uses TRBV7-8 and TRBJ2-3; D is possibly TRBD1 (6 bases). The CDR3 sequence is 17 residues long. V was pared by 5 bases and J by 4 bases, with 22 bases between. CDR1 is SGHVS and CDR2 is FQNEAQ in the germline V gene. CDR3 in DNA: TGTGCCAGCAGCCTACGCCGGCCGAGAACAGGGTCAGATACGCAGTATTTT. Translation gives CASSLRRPRTGSDTQYF.

This clonotype was seen at least ten times. CDR3 coding DNA: TGCAGTGCAAGATCCCAGGGCTCGGGTTCACCCCTCCACTTT. Protein product: CSARSQGSGSPLHF. The chain uses TRBV20-1 and TRBJ1-6, with TRBD1 as a possible D gene (5 bases). Germline CDR1 DFQATT, CDR2 SNEGSKA (reference sequence). The V end was cut by 6 bases, the J end by 9 bases, with 18 bases between. The CDR3 spans 14 residues.

This sequence joins TRBV10-3 and TRBJ2-3; TRBD2 agrees at 8 bases. This CDR3 has 14 amino acids. The V gene's germline CDR1 is ENHRY and CDR2 SYGVKD. The V segment lost 7 bases and the J segment 2 bases; nucleotides outside the gene matches: 5. CDR3 nucleotides: TGTGCCATCAAGGCGGGGGGCTCCACAGATACGCAGTATTTT. As protein: CAIKAGGSTDTQYF.

The rearrangement links TRBV18 to TRBJ1-6; 7 bases line up with TRBD1. This CDR3 region has 13 residues. Germline CDR1 KGHSH, CDR2 LQKENI. The V segment lost 3 bases and the J segment 10 bases; nucleotides outside the gene matches: 3. CDR3 residues: CASSPDRESPLHF. The CDR3 DNA is TGTGCCAGCTCACCTGACAGGGAATCACCCCTCCACTTT. The full variable domain, completed using reference TRBV18 and TRBJ1-6, is NAGVMQNPRHLVRRRGQEARLRCSPMKGHSHVYWYRQLPEEGLKFMVYLQKENIIDESGMPKERFSAEFPKEGPSILRIQQVVRGDSAAYFCASSPDRESPLHFGNGTRLTVT.

This clonotype was counted a few times. The genes are TRBV11-2 and TRBJ2-1, with D possibly matching TRBD1 (6 bases). This CDR3 is built from 16 residues. Trimming stripped 5 bases from V and 3 bases from J, with 17 bases between. The germline V gene has CDR1 SGHAT and CDR2 FQNNGV. In DNA form, the CDR3 reads TGTGCCAGCAGCCGCTCCCAGGGGTCAGGCTACAATGAGCAGTTCTTC. It codes for CASSRSQGSGYNEQFF. Complete variable domain (other parts from reference TRBV11-2 and TRBJ2-1): EAGVAQSPRYKIIEKRQSVAFWCNPISGHATLYWYQQILGQGPKLLIQFQNNGVVDDSQLPKDRFSAERLKGVDSTLKIQPAKLEDSAVYLCASSRSQGSGYNEQFFGPGTRLTVL.

For this clonotype: Since a much larger clone is just one base distant, this may be a read error. The gene calls are TRBV6-1 and TRBJ2-2; D ambiguous. The CDR3 is made up of 14 amino acids. Germline CDR1 reads MNHNS; CDR2 reads SASEGT. CDR3 in amino acids: CDSRLVPQTGELFF. CDR3 DNA: TGTGACAGCAGATTGGTCCCCCAGACCGGGGAGCTGTTTTTT.

In DNA form, the CDR3 reads TGTGCCAGCAGCTTGCGCACAGGGATAAACACCGGGGAGCTGTTTTTT. Translating it yields CASSLRTGINTGELFF. The genes are TRBV5-4 and TRBJ2-2, with a weak D call TRBD1 (6 bases). Germline CDR1 reads SGHNT; CDR2 reads YYREEE (reference sequence). V was shortened by 1 base and J by 2 bases, with 12 bases between the two germline ends. The CDR3 has 16 amino acids.

This clonotype has a count of ten or more. This chain joins TRBV11-2 and TRBJ1-2; TRBD1 agrees at 7 bases. V trimming: 4 bases; J trimming: 8 bases; junction bases outside the gene matches: 10. Germline CDR1 reads SGHAT; CDR2 reads FQNNGV. The length of the CDR3 is 14 residues. CDR3 residues: CASSSLTDRPGYTF. As DNA, the CDR3 is TGTGCCAGCAGCTCGCTAACGGACAGGCCAGGCTACACCTTC.

This clonotype was found many times. The chain has TRBV3-1 and TRBJ1-1; no definite D call. The V gene lost 1 base and the J gene lost 4 bases, with 7 bases spanning the gap. Per germline, CDR1 LGHDT and CDR2 YNNKEL (reference sequence). The CDR3 totals 13 residues. The CDR3 sequence: CASSQGDPTEAFF. DNA for the CDR3: TGTGCCAGCAGCCAAGGTGACCCCACTGAAGCTTTCTTT.

This clonotype was found a few times. The chain uses TRBV19 and TRBJ2-1; D might be TRBD1 (7 bases). The CDR3 contains 13 residues. V gave up 6 bases and J gave up 10 bases, with 16 bases separating them. From germline, CDR1 is LNHDA and CDR2 SQIVND (reference sequence). This CDR3 reads CASRSTGEVEQFF. CDR3 nucleotide sequence: TGTGCCAGTAGATCTACAGGGGAGGTAGAGCAGTTCTTC.

In this sample, this clonotype turned up many times. The CDR3 loop is CASSQGVSNGGGFF. In DNA, the CDR3 is TGCGCCAGCAGCCAAGGGGTCTCTAACGGGGGAGGGTTCTTC. The V and J genes are TRBV4-1 and TRBJ2-1, with a weak D call TRBD2 (6 bases). V was clipped by 1 base and J by 15 bases, with 19 bases between them. The germline gives CDR1 MGHRA, CDR2 YSYEKL. The CDR3 has 14 amino acids.

The genes are TRBV7-2 and TRBJ2-1, with D unclear. Trimming took 5 bases from V and 5 from J, leaving 13 bases between them. The CDR3 sequence is 14 residues long. CDR1 is SGHTA and CDR2 is FQGNSA in the germline V gene. The CDR3 spells CASSPGFADNEQFF. The CDR3 DNA reads TGTGCCAGCAGCCCAGGCTTTGCGGACAATGAGCAGTTCTTC.

The CDR3 here is CASSRGWGKTNTGELFF. The CDR3 nucleotides are TGTGCCAGCAGCAGGGGGTGGGGGAAAACGAACACCGGGGAGCTGTTTTTT. J is TRBJ2-2 and V is TRBV7-2, with D possibly being TRBD1 (6 bases). The V and J ends lost 5 bases and 0 bases respectively, with 16 bases between them. Germline CDR1 and CDR2: SGHTA and FQGNSA. CDR3 length: 17 amino acids.

At least ten counts were recorded for this clonotype. The chain uses TRBV4-3 and TRBJ1-3; D unresolved. The CDR3 loop spans 14 amino acids. The germline CDR1 and CDR2 sequences are LGHNA and YSLEER. With 1 base removed from V and 3 bases from J, the gap between germline ends came to 7 bases. The CDR3: CASSQVYGGNTIYF. The CDR3 nucleotides are TGCGCCAGCAGCCAAGTTTACGGTGGAAACACCATATATTTT.

In its sample, this clonotype was seen many times. The chain recombines TRBV27 with TRBJ2-7; D perhaps matches TRBD1 (5 bases). Trimming left V 3 bases short and J 5 bases short, with 14 bases between. The CDR3 consists of 14 residues. Germline V CDR1 and CDR2: MNHEY, SMNVEV (reference sequence). Written as DNA, the CDR3 is TGTGCCAGCAGTTTCCCAGGCAGGGTGAACGAGCAGTACTTC. This encodes CASSFPGRVNEQYF.

The chain links TRBV5-1 to TRBJ2-2; 7 nucleotides align to TRBD1. J gave up 4 bases and V 4 bases, and 10 bases lay outside the gene matches. CDR1 and CDR2 (germline): SGHRS, YFSETQ. The CDR3 sequence is 16 residues long. CDR3: CASSGDRAGGTGELFF. The DNA for the CDR3 is TGCGCCAGCAGCGGCGACAGGGCTGGGGGCACCGGGGAGCTGTTTTTT.

This clonotype was detected many times. The chain carries TRBV20-1 and TRBJ2-7, with D possibly TRBD1 on 5 matching bases. The V and J ends lost 3 bases and 3 bases respectively, with 9 bases between them. Germline V gene data show CDR1 as DFQATT and CDR2 as SNEGSKA (reference sequence). The CDR3 has 12 amino acids. CDR3 region: CSASPTGYEQYF. CDR3 bases: TGCAGTGCTAGTCCCACAGGCTACGAGCAGTACTTC.

J is TRBJ1-2 and V is TRBV18; no clear D. The CDR3 has 13 residues. CDR1 KGHSH and CDR2 LQKENI come from the germline V gene. Trimming stripped 6 bases from V and 6 bases from J, with 14 bases between. CDR3 coding DNA: TGTGCCAGCTCTAATCCGGGAGGGAATGGCTACACCTTC. Protein product: CASSNPGGNGYTF.

This clonotype has a count of ten or more. V gene TRBV12-3 or TRBV12-4 combines with J gene TRBJ2-3, with a tentative D call TRBD2 (6 bases). There are 12 residues in the CDR3. Trimming left V 6 bases short and J 9 bases short, with 13 bases between. CDR3 sequence: CASRSGGATQYF. CDR3 coding DNA: TGTGCCAGCAGATCCGGCGGGGCAACGCAGTATTTT.

This clonotype was counted many times. The rearrangement links TRBV21-1 to TRBJ2-2; the table's D call, TRBD1, has no DNA check behind it. TRBV21-1 is a pseudogene segment. The CDR3 length is 16 residues. This CDR3 is CASSIGDRGRPGELFF. The CDR3 bases are TGTGCCAGCAGCATTGGTGACAGGGGGCGACCCGGGGAGCTGTTTTTT.

Ten or more counts support this clonotype. This CDR3 is CASSPNKGPTNQPQHF. CDR3 sequence (DNA): TGTGCCAGCTCACCAAACAAGGGCCCTACCAATCAGCCCCAGCATTTT. The rearrangement uses TRBV18 and TRBJ1-5; D not certain. V lost 2 bases to trimming and J lost 3 bases, with 14 bases between them. Per the germline V gene, CDR1 is KGHSH and CDR2 is LQKENI. CDR3 size: 16 residues. Full variable domain (remainder filled in from reference TRBV18 and TRBJ1-5): NAGVMQNPRHLVRRRGQEARLRCSPMKGHSHVYWYRQLPEEGLKFMVYLQKENIIDESGMPKERFSAEFPKEGPSILRIQQVVRGDSAAYFCASSPNKGPTNQPQHFGDGTRLSIL.

This clonotype has only a few counts. The CDR3 region is CASSLNLGAGEETQYF. The CDR3 DNA sequence: TGTGCCAGCAGCTTAAATCTGGGAGCGGGGGAAGAGACCCAGTACTTC. The chain combines TRBV11-2 with TRBJ2-5; 8 nucleotides match TRBD2. Germline values: CDR1 SGHAT, CDR2 FQNNGV. The CDR3 sequence is 16 residues long. V gave up 2 bases and J gave up 3 bases; unmatched junction bases: 8.

This clonotype has just one count. A much more abundant neighbour one base away suggests this may be a read error. V gene TRBV29-1 combines with J gene TRBJ2-1; TRBD2 matches 8 bases. CDR1 and CDR2 from the germline V gene are SQVTM and ANQGSEA. This CDR3 contains 13 residues. CDR3 in amino acids: CNILADMYGEQFF. The DNA of the CDR3 is TGCAACATACTAGCGGACATGTATGGTGAGCAGTTCTTC.

The chain is built from TRBV18 and TRBJ2-5, with D unresolved. Trimming left V 2 bases short and J 5 bases short, with 9 bases between. The CDR3 contains 13 residues. Germline V gene lookup returns CDR1 KGHSH and CDR2 LQKENI. CDR3 in amino acids: CASSPGSRETQYF. CDR3 in DNA: TGTGCCAGCTCACCAGGTAGCCGGGAGACCCAGTACTTC. Drawing the rest from reference TRBV18 and TRBJ2-5, the complete variable domain is NAGVMQNPRHLVRRRGQEARLRCSPMKGHSHVYWYRQLPEEGLKFMVYLQKENIIDESGMPKERFSAEFPKEGPSILRIQQVVRGDSAAYFCASSPGSRETQYFGPGTRLLVL.